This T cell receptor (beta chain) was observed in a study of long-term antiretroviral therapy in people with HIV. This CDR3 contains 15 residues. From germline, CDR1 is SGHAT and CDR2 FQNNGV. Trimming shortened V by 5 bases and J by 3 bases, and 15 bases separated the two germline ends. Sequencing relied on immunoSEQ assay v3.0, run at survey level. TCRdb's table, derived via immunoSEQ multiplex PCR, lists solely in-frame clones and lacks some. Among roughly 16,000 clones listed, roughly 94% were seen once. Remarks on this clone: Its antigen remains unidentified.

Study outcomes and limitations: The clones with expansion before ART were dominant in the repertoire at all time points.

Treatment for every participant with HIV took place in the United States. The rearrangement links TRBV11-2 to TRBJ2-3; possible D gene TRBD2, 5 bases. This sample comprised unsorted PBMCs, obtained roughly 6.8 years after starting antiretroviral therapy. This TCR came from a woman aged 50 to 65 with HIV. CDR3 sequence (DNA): TGTGCCAGCAGCACAAGCACTAGAGGAACAGATACGCAGTATTTT. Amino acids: CASSTSTRGTDTQYF. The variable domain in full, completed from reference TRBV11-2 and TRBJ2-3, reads EAGVAQSPRYKIIEKRQSVAFWCNPISGHATLYWYQQILGQGPKLLIQFQNNGVVDDSQLPKDRFSAERLKGVDSTLKIQPAKLEDSAVYLCASSTSTRGTDTQYFGPGTRLTVL.